What follows is one T cell receptor beta chain and its context. What it binds is not known. Assay used: immunoSEQ multiplex PCR; TCRdb lists only in-frame clones, some missing. This repertoire shows some 96,000 clones, 84% found once; its top ten account for approximately 14%. This entry is derived from a study of T cell responses to AZD1222 COVID-19 vaccine. General study results and limits: Reports say nearly half of spike-specific TCRs go after unmutated variant regions.

The CDR3 totals 15 residues. Germline CDR1 is SGHNT and CDR2 is YYREEE (reference sequence). Trimming removed 2 bases at V and 0 bases at J, with 9 bases between. The sequencing used peripheral blood, collected 28 days after the second AZD1222 dose. The TCR originated in an adult who received the AZD1222 COVID-19 vaccine. The rearrangement joins TRBV5-4 to TRBJ2-1; D possibly uses TRBD1 or TRBD2 (6 bases each). DNA for the CDR3: TGTGCCAGCAGCTTTGAGGGGGGCTCCTACAATGAGCAGTTCTTC. This codes for CASSFEGGSYNEQFF.